This T cell receptor beta chain was observed in a study of T cell responses to AZD1222 COVID-19 vaccine. Study-wide results and caveats: Donors skewed white British and female; clonal diversity was possibly underestimated. Spike-specific TCR breadth and depth both grew after two AZD1222 doses. Along spike, vaccine-associated CD4 TCRs were found throughout, with dominance at 160-218 and 743-854.

The ends lost 4 bases at V and 9 bases at J; junction bases unmatched: 13. Germline V CDR1 and CDR2: MNHEY, SVGAGI. The CDR3 is 16 residues long. Remarks on this clone: Its matching antigen is unknown.

Produced via immunoSEQ multiplex PCR; TCRdb's table is partial and in-frame only. The sample yields about 150,000 clones, about 90% seen once. The TCR originated in an adult who received the MenACWY meningococcal vaccine as a control. This specimen consisted of peripheral blood, obtained 28 days after the second dose of the MenACWY control vaccine. The rearrangement uses TRBV6-5 and TRBJ2-1, with TRBD2 identical over 9 bases. The CDR3 bases are TGTGCCAGCAGTTTACCGGCGGGAGGGCCTGGTGGTGAGCAGTTCTTC. Amino acid sequence: CASSLPAGGPGGEQFF.